This T cell receptor (beta chain) was sequenced during a study of blood T cell repertoires in COVID-19. The repertoire was sequenced with immunoSEQ multiplex PCR; TCRdb's copy has only in-frame clones and lacks some. Of about 360,000 clones in the sample, 65% to 90% are singletons; the top ten hold just over 7%. Input material: peripheral blood. This sequence originates from a woman aged 60-70 years with COVID-19, enrolled during active disease.

In DNA form, the CDR3 reads TGTGCCAGCAGCTTAGATAGTAGAAACACCGGGGAGCTGTTTTTT. Its protein is CASSLDSRNTGELFF. The V call is TRBV11-3, the J call TRBJ2-2; D is uncertain. The CDR3 is 15 amino acids. From germline, CDR1 is SGHNT and CDR2 YENEEA. V was trimmed by 0 bases and J by 2 bases, leaving 7 bases between them.